The clone carrying this TCR beta chain was counted a few times. Its target is unknown. V lost 0 bases and J lost 5, with 11 bases in between. From germline, CDR1 is SGHDN and CDR2 FVKESK. This CDR3 region has 14 residues. This record comes from a study of T cells in narcolepsy. Study details: Donors had narcolepsy type 1 or type 2, or were healthy controls.

Sequenced by immunoSEQ multiplex PCR; TCRdb stores in-frame clones only, minus some. The sample shows tens of thousands of clones, 81% of them seen only once. Study results and caveats: In some patient and control memory CD4+ samples, autoreactive clones were absent.

The chain recombines TRBV14 with TRBJ2-7; D call uncertain. The sample was memory (CD45RA-) CD4+ T cells from blood. This clonotype was sampled from a human donor in good health. The CDR3 loop is CASSQELSRHEQYF. As DNA, the CDR3 is TGTGCCAGCAGCCAAGAGCTCTCTAGGCACGAGCAGTACTTC.